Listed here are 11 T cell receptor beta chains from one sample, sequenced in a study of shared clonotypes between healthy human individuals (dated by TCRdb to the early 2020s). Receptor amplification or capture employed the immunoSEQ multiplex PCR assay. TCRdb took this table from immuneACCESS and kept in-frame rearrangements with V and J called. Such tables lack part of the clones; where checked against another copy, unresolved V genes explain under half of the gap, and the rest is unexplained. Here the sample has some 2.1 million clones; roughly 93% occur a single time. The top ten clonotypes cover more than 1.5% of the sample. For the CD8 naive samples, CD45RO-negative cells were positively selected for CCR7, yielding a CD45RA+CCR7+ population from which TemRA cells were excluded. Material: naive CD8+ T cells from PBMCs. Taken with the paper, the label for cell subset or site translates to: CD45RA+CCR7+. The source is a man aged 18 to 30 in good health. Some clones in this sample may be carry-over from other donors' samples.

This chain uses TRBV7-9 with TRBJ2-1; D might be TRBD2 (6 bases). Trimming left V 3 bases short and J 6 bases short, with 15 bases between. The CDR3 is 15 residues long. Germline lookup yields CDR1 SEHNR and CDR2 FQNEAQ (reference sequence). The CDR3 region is CASSFPWDSTNEQFF. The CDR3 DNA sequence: TGTGCCAGCAGCTTCCCATGGGACTCGACCAATGAGCAGTTCTTC. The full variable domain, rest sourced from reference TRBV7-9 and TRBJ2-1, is DTGVSQNPRHKITKRGQNVTFRCDPISEHNRLYWYRQTLGQGPEFLTYFQNEAQLEKSRLLSDRFSAERPKGSFSTLEIQRTEQGDSAMYLCASSFPWDSTNEQFFGPGTRLTVL.

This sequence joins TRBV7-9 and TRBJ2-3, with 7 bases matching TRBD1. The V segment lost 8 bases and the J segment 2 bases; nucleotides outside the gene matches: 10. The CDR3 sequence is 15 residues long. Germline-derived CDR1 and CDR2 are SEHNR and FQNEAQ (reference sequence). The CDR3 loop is CASRGPDRNTDTQYF. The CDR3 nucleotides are TGTGCCAGCCGGGGCCCGGACAGGAACACAGATACGCAGTATTTT. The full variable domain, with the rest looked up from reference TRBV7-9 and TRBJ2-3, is DTGVSQNPRHKITKRGQNVTFRCDPISEHNRLYWYRQTLGQGPEFLTYFQNEAQLEKSRLLSDRFSAERPKGSFSTLEIQRTEQGDSAMYLCASRGPDRNTDTQYFGPGTRLTVL.

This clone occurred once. CDR3 residues: CAIDPGQGPYEQYF. Here the CDR3 DNA reads TGTGCCATAGACCCGGGACAGGGTCCCTACGAGCAGTACTTC. The rearrangement links TRBV2 to TRBJ2-7; the match to TRBD1 covers 9 bases. The ends lost 10 bases at V and 2 bases at J; junction bases unmatched: 9. Germline CDR1 reads SNHLY; CDR2 reads FYNNEI. The CDR3 is made up of 14 amino acids.

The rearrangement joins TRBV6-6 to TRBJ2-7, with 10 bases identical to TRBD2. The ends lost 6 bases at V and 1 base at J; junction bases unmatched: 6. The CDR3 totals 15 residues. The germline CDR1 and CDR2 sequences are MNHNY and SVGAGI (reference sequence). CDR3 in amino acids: CASRILAGASYEQYF. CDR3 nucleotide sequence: TGTGCCAGCAGAATCCTAGCGGGGGCATCCTACGAGCAGTACTTC.

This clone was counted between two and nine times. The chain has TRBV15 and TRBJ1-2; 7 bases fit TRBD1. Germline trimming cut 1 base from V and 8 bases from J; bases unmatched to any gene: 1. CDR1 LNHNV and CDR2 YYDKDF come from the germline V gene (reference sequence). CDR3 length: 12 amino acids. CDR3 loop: CATSRGQGGYTF. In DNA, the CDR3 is TGTGCCACCAGCAGAGGACAGGGCGGCTACACCTTC.

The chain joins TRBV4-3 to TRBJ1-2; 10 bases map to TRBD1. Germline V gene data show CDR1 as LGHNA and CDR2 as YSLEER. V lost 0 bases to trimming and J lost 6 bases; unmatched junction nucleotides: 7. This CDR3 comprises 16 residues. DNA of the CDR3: TGCGCCAGCAGCCAAGAGGGTCCAGACAGGGGGCATGGCTACACCTTC. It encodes CASSQEGPDRGHGYTF.

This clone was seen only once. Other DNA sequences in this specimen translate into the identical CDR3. The CDR3 protein is CSVLYNEQFF. The CDR3 DNA sequence: TGCAGCGTTCTTTATAATGAGCAGTTCTTC. The chain employs TRBV29-1 and TRBJ2-1; D is unresolved. Per the germline V gene, CDR1 is SQVTM and CDR2 is ANQGSEA. Trimming removed 5 bases from V and 7 bases from J, with 6 bases in between. The CDR3 is 10 residues long.

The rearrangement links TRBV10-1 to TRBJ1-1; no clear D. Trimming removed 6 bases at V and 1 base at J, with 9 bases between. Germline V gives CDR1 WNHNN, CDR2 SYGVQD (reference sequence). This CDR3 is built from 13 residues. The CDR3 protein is CASRAGQNTEAFF. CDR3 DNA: TGCGCCAGCAGGGCCGGTCAGAACACTGAAGCTTTCTTT.

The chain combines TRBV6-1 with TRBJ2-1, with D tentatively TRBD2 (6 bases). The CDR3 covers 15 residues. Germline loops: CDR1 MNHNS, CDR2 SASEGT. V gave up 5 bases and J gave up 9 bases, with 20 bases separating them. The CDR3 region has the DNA TGTGCCAGCAGTAGCCCGAGACTAGATGATAGTGAGCAGTTCTTC. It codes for CASSSPRLDDSEQFF.

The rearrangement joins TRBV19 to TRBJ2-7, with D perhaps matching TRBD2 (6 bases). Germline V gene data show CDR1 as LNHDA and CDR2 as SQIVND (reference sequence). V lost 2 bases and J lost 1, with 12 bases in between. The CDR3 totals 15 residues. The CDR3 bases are TGTGCCAGTAGTATACGAGGTGGAGGGTCCTACGAGCAGTACTTC. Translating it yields CASSIRGGGSYEQYF.

The CDR3 spells CASSFLITPGQGALDEQFF. The CDR3 nucleotides are TGTGCCAGCAGCTTCTTAATAACCCCGGGACAGGGGGCTTTGGATGAGCAGTTCTTC. The V and J genes are TRBV5-6 and TRBJ2-1, with 12 bases lining up with TRBD1. Looked up from germline, CDR1 is SGHDT and CDR2 is YYEEEE. V lost 2 bases, J lost 8 bases, and 17 bases stayed unmatched. The CDR3 is made up of 19 amino acids.